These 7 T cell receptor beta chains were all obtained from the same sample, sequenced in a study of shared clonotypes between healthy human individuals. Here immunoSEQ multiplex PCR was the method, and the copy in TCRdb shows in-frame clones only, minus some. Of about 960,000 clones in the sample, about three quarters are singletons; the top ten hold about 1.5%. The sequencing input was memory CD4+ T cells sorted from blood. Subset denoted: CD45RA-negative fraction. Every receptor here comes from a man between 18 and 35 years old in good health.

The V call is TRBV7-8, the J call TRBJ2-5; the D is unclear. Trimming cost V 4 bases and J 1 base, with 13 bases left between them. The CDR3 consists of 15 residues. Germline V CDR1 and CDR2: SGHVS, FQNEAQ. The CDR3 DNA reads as TGTGCCAGCAGCTCGCCCAGAACCATCCAAGAGACCCAGTACTTC. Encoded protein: CASSSPRTIQETQYF.

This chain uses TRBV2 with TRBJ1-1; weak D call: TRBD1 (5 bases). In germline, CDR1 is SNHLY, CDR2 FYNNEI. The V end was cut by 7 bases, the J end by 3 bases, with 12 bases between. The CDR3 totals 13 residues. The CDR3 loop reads CASTVEGHTEAFF. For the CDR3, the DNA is TGTGCCAGCACGGTGGAGGGACACACTGAAGCTTTCTTT.

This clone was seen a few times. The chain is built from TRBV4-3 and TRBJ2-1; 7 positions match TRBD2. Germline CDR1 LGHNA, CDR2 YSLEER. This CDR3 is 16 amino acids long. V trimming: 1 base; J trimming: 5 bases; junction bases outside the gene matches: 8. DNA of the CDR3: TGCGCCAGCAGCCAAGGTACGGGAGGCGGACACAATGAGCAGTTCTTC. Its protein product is CASSQGTGGGHNEQFF.

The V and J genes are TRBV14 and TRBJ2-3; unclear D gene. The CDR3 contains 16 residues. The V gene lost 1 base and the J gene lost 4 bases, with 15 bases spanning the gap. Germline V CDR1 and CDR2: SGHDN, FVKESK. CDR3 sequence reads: CASSQVSPGGADTQYF. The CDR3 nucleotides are TGTGCCAGCAGCCAAGTAAGCCCCGGTGGGGCAGATACGCAGTATTTT.

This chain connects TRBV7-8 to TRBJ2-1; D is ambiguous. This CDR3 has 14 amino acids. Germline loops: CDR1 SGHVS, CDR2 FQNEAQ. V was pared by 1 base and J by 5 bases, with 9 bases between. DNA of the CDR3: TGTGCCAGCAGCTTAGGACGGACGGACAATGAGCAGTTCTTC. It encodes CASSLGRTDNEQFF.

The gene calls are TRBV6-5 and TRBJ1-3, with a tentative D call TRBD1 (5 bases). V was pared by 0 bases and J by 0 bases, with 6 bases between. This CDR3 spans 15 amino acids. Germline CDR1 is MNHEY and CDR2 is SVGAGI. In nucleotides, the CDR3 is TGTGCCAGCAGTTACTCAGGGGCCTCTGGAAACACCATATATTTT. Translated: CASSYSGASGNTIYF.

The DNA for the CDR3 is TGTGCCAGCAGCTCACCAGTGTCTGGGGCCAACGTCCTGACTTTC. Translating gives CASSSPVSGANVLTF. This chain links TRBV6-5 with TRBJ2-6; D is unclear. The CDR3 spans 15 residues. Germline V gene lookup returns CDR1 MNHEY and CDR2 SVGAGI. Trimming left V 6 bases short and J 1 base short, with 10 bases between.